These 27 T cell receptor beta chains share one sample of origin, sequenced in a study of response to subunit inactivated influenza vaccine. TCRdb processed the RT-PCR reads anew with MiXCR; each CDR3 protein has one entry. The sample lists fewer than 400,000 distinct CDR3 sequences, just over 20% occurring once. Source: PBMCs from blood, taken approximately 20 months after vaccination. The receptors originated from a man between 50 and 75 years old who received an inactivated influenza vaccine.

The rearrangement joins TRBV5-1 to TRBJ1-2, with a possible D match to TRBD1 (5 bases). The CDR3 spans 14 residues. Trimming pared 1 base from V and 4 bases from J, leaving 11 bases between. Germline V gene sequence: CDR1 SGHRS, CDR2 YFSETQ. CDR3 region: CASSLNRNVYGYTF. The CDR3 DNA reads as TGCGCCAGCAGCTTGAACAGGAACGTCTATGGCTACACCTTC. The full variable domain, completed using reference TRBV5-1 and TRBJ1-2, is KAGVTQTPRYLIKTRGQQVTLSCSPISGHRSVSWYQQTPGQGLQFLFEYFSETQRNKGNFPGRFSGRQFSNSRSEMNVSTLELGDSALYLCASSLNRNVYGYTFGSGTRLTVV.

The sample holds many counts of this clonotype. The chain combines TRBV4-3 with TRBJ1-2; D may be TRBD1 (5 bases). Trimming removed 0 bases at V and 4 bases at J, with 12 bases between. Germline CDR1 reads LGHNA; CDR2 reads YSLEER. The CDR3 runs to 15 residues. The CDR3 nucleotides read TGCGCCAGCAGCCAAGATAGGACACGATTCTATGGCTACACCTTC. This codes for CASSQDRTRFYGYTF.

The CDR3 is CASSQGPLNEQFF. The CDR3 nucleotides are TGTGCCAGCAGTCAAGGACCCCTCAATGAGCAGTTCTTC. This chain uses TRBV12-3 or TRBV12-4 with TRBJ2-1; D gene uncertain. The CDR3 extends over 13 amino acids. V dropped 5 bases and J dropped 6 bases, with 11 bases sitting between them.

J is TRBJ2-1 and V is TRBV28; the match to TRBD2 covers 7 bases. CDR1 is MDHEN, CDR2 SYDVKM, per germline. With V trimmed by 3 bases and J by 2 bases, 7 bases remained unmatched. The CDR3 is 16 amino acids. This chain's CDR3 is CASSFNRAGPYNEQFF. The DNA for the CDR3 is TGTGCCAGCAGTTTTAATAGAGCGGGACCCTACAATGAGCAGTTCTTC.

CDR3 bases: TGCGCCAGCAGCCACTCAGGGTCAACTAATGAAAAACTGTTTTTT. Translation: CASSHSGSTNEKLFF. This chain joins TRBV4-3 and TRBJ1-4; D is possibly TRBD1 (5 bases). The V and J ends lost 3 bases and 0 bases respectively, with 8 bases between them. The germline V gene encodes CDR1 LGHNA and CDR2 YSLEER. CDR3 length: 15 residues.

The table lists this clonotype with a few counts. The chain joins TRBV6-1 to TRBJ1-2; 8 bases are a match to TRBD1. The ends lost 6 bases at V and 8 bases at J; junction bases unmatched: 11. Germline V CDR1 and CDR2: MNHNS, SASEGT. The CDR3 sequence is 14 residues long. CDR3 loop: CASREDREPLGYTF. The DNA of the CDR3 is TGTGCCAGCAGAGAGGACAGGGAACCCCTCGGCTACACCTTC.

In its sample, this clonotype was seen a few times. J is TRBJ1-5 and V is TRBV5-6, with TRBD1 matching 10 bases. Germline V gene data show CDR1 as SGHDT and CDR2 as YYEEEE. V shed 4 bases and J 8 bases; nucleotides not matched to a gene: 9. The CDR3 runs 15 residues. The CDR3 DNA is TGTGCCAGCAGCATACTGGGACAGGGGATGGAGCCCCAGCATTTT. Protein sequence: CASSILGQGMEPQHF.

The gene calls are TRBV28 and TRBJ2-7, with no clear D. This CDR3 contains 14 residues. The V gene lost 4 bases and the J gene lost 2 bases, with 12 bases spanning the gap. Germline-derived CDR1 and CDR2 are MDHEN and SYDVKM. CDR3 sequence reads: CASSYGDGAYEQYF. The CDR3 DNA sequence: TGTGCCAGCAGTTACGGCGACGGAGCCTACGAGCAGTACTTC.

The chain recombines TRBV6-6 with TRBJ1-1; the D gene is possibly TRBD1 (5 bases). Trimming took off 7 bases at V and 4 bases at J, with 7 bases between the two ends. This CDR3 contains 11 residues. Germline-derived CDR1 and CDR2 are MNHNY and SVGAGI (reference sequence). CDR3 protein: CASTRATEAFF. The CDR3 region has the DNA TGTGCCAGCACCAGGGCCACTGAAGCTTTCTTT.

The CDR3 reads CASSQTYRWSNQPQHF. The CDR3 DNA reads TGTGCCAGCAGCCAGACATACAGGTGGAGCAATCAGCCCCAGCATTTT. The rearrangement uses TRBV6-1 and TRBJ1-5, with D tentatively TRBD1 (5 bases). V lost 6 bases and J 1 base, leaving 16 bases between the germline ends. CDR1 and CDR2 from the germline V gene are MNHNS and SASEGT. The CDR3 is 16 residues long.

This clonotype was observed a few times. The chain recombines TRBV18 with TRBJ1-2; TRBD1 might be the D (6 bases). Trimming took off 2 bases at V and 3 bases at J, with 13 bases between the two ends. The V gene's germline CDR1 is KGHSH and CDR2 LQKENI. The CDR3 totals 15 residues. CDR3 DNA sequence: TGTGCCAGCTCACCAGGGGGGGCGCTCGACTATGGCTACACCTTC. It is translated as CASSPGGALDYGYTF.

This clonotype was seen more than once but under ten times. This chain uses TRBV19 with TRBJ1-5, with D perhaps TRBD1 (6 bases). This CDR3 region has 16 residues. Trimming removed 7 bases at V and 7 bases at J, with 23 bases between. CDR1 and CDR2 from the germline V gene are LNHDA and SQIVND (reference sequence). CDR3 DNA sequence: TGTGCCAGTATCAATAAGCCCCCCAGGGGTTGGCAGCCCCAGCATTTT. Translation gives CASINKPPRGWQPQHF. The full variable domain, its missing parts supplied by reference TRBV19 and TRBJ1-5, is DGGITQSPKYLFRKEGQNVTLSCEQNLNHDAMYWYRQDPGQGLRLIYYSQIVNDFQKGDIAEGYSVSREKKESFPLTVTSAQKNPTAFYLCASINKPPRGWQPQHFGDGTRLSIL.

The chain combines TRBV5-1 with TRBJ1-2, with 10 bases identical to TRBD1. V was clipped by 0 bases and J by 3 bases; unmatched bases: 14. The CDR3 extends over 19 amino acids. Germline values: CDR1 SGHRS, CDR2 YFSETQ. This CDR3 is CASSLDFGEFGTGDYGYTF. In DNA form, the CDR3 reads TGCGCCAGCAGCTTGGATTTTGGGGAATTCGGGACAGGGGACTATGGCTACACCTTC.

The rearrangement links TRBV12-3 or TRBV12-4 to TRBJ2-1; D unclear. V was cut by 5 bases and J by 6 bases, with 14 bases left in between. The CDR3 is made up of 14 amino acids. The CDR3, as DNA: TGTGCCAGCAGTCTCTCTAGTAAGGGCAATGAGCAGTTCTTC. This translates into CASSLSSKGNEQFF.

The sample holds many counts of this clonotype. The genes are TRBV4-1 and TRBJ1-1; D remains ambiguous. The ends were cut back, 0 bases at V and 5 bases at J, with 16 bases in the middle. Germline-derived CDR1 and CDR2 are MGHRA and YSYEKL. The CDR3 contains 16 residues. Here the CDR3 DNA reads TGCGCCAGCAGCCAAGATATATCGGCAGTAGGGACTGAAGCTTTCTTT. Translation: CASSQDISAVGTEAFF.

The chain is built from TRBV29-1 and TRBJ2-3, with a weak D call TRBD2 (6 bases). V was trimmed by 7 bases and J by 2 bases, leaving 16 bases between them. Germline V gene data show CDR1 as SQVTM and CDR2 as ANQGSEA. The CDR3 contains 14 residues. This chain's CDR3 is CSGIPGLHTDTQYF. The CDR3 region has the DNA TGCAGCGGCATACCGGGACTTCACACAGATACGCAGTATTTT.

The V and J genes are TRBV7-2 and TRBJ2-7; D could derive from TRBD1 or TRBD2 (5 bases each). The CDR3 has 15 residues. Trimming left V 3 bases short and J 3 bases short, with 15 bases between. Germline-derived CDR1 and CDR2 are SGHTA and FQGNSA. The CDR3 DNA sequence: TGTGCCAGCAGCTTGAACCCGGGGCGCTACTACGAGCAGTACTTC. The encoded protein is CASSLNPGRYYEQYF. Based on the CDR3 plus reference TRBV7-2 and TRBJ2-7, the full variable domain is GAGVSQSPSNKVTEKGKDVELRCDPISGHTALYWYRQSLGQGLEFLIYFQGNSAPDKSGLPSDRFSAERTGGSVSTLTIQRTQQEDSAVYLCASSLNPGRYYEQYFGPGTRLTVT.

This clonotype was detected only a few times. The chain combines TRBV5-1 with TRBJ2-1; tentative D call: TRBD1 (6 bases). This CDR3 is built from 13 residues. The germline CDR1 and CDR2 sequences are SGHRS and YFSETQ. V lost 5 bases, J lost 8 bases, and 14 bases lay in between. CDR3 region: CASRGTFRDEQFF. The CDR3 DNA is TGCGCCAGCAGGGGGACATTTCGGGATGAGCAGTTCTTC.

Remarks on this clonotype: One base away lies a much larger clone, so this may be a sequencing read error. This sequence joins TRBV28 and TRBJ1-4; 9 bases map to TRBD1. This CDR3 is built from 15 residues. The V gene's germline CDR1 is MDHEN and CDR2 SYDVKM. This CDR3 is CTSSLSGQGNEKLFF. The DNA of the CDR3 is TGTACCAGCAGTTTATCCGGACAGGGGAATGAAAAACTGTTTTTT.

A few counts support this clonotype. The chain links TRBV20-1 to TRBJ2-1, with D unclear. The germline CDR1 and CDR2 sequences are DFQATT and SNEGSKA (reference sequence). V lost 2 bases and J 9 bases, leaving 5 bases between the germline ends. The CDR3 totals 10 residues. Written as DNA, the CDR3 is TGCAGTGCTAGATTTGGTGAGCAGTTCTTC. Translation gives CSARFGEQFF.

This clonotype came up a few times. This chain connects TRBV9 to TRBJ1-1, with TRBD1 matching 9 bases. Trimming took 2 bases from V and 1 from J; bases not matched to a gene: 3. The CDR3 is 15 amino acids. The V gene's germline CDR1 is SGDLS and CDR2 YYNGEE. In nucleotides, the CDR3 is TGTGCCAGCAGCGTCCTGACAGGGGGGAACACTGAAGCTTTCTTT. It encodes CASSVLTGGNTEAFF.

This sequence joins TRBV27 and TRBJ2-7, with D possibly matching TRBD1 (7 bases). This CDR3 contains 18 residues. Trimming pared 7 bases from V and 0 bases from J, leaving 25 bases between. Per the germline V gene, CDR1 is MNHEY and CDR2 is SMNVEV (reference sequence). CDR3 bases: TGTGCCAGCACCCCGCGGGACAGAGATACGCCGAGCTCCTACGAGCAGTACTTC. Translated, it gives CASTPRDRDTPSSYEQYF.

This chain joins TRBV6-1 and TRBJ1-2, with 10 bases fitting TRBD1. Losses at the gene ends were 6 bases for V and 7 bases for J; bases not matched to a gene: 14. Germline V gives CDR1 MNHNS, CDR2 SASEGT. The CDR3 sequence is 16 residues long. The CDR3 DNA is TGTGCCAGCAGCCCCCGGACAGGGGGTTGGGGAACTGGCTACACCTTC. This gives the protein CASSPRTGGWGTGYTF.

The chain combines TRBV5-6 with TRBJ2-7; the D is unclear. This CDR3 has 13 residues. CDR1 and CDR2 (germline): SGHDT, YYEEEE. The V end was cut by 3 bases, the J end by 2 bases, with 9 bases between. The CDR3 here is CASSSVDAYEQYF. The CDR3 region has the DNA TGTGCCAGCAGCTCCGTAGACGCCTACGAGCAGTACTTC.

The rearrangement joins TRBV20-1 to TRBJ2-7, with TRBD1 identical over 9 bases. The CDR3 is 13 amino acids. The V gene's germline CDR1 is DFQATT and CDR2 SNEGSKA (reference sequence). Trimming removed 4 bases from V and 7 bases from J; junction bases left unmatched: 8. The CDR3 nucleotides read TGCAGTGCTATAACCGGGACAGGGTGGGAGCAGTACTTC. Residues: CSAITGTGWEQYF.

The chain employs TRBV19 and TRBJ2-3; 7 nucleotides match TRBD2. The germline V gene has CDR1 LNHDA and CDR2 SQIVND (reference sequence). The CDR3 runs 16 residues. Losses at the gene ends were 1 base for V and 1 base for J; bases not matched to a gene: 5. The CDR3 protein is CASSIGGLAGTDTQYF. The CDR3 DNA reads as TGTGCCAGTAGTATAGGAGGGCTAGCGGGCACAGATACGCAGTATTTT.

This clonotype was counted a few times. The chain has TRBV12-3 or TRBV12-4 and TRBJ1-3; possible D gene TRBD1, 5 bases. Trimming cost V 6 bases and J 0 bases, with 15 bases left between them. The CDR3 covers 16 residues. CDR3: CASSEGKPSSGNTIYF. The CDR3 DNA reads TGTGCCAGCAGCGAGGGGAAACCAAGCTCTGGAAACACCATATATTTT.